This is a list of T cell receptor beta chains from one sample in a study of cytomegalovirus exposure and HLA in healthy donors. The method was immunoSEQ multiplex PCR; TCRdb's version includes in-frame clones alone and lacks a portion of them. The table has 100,000 or so clones, roughly 76% seen once. Sequences were obtained from PBMCs. These receptor sequences come from a woman aged 40 to 50 in good health and CMV-seropositive. Both conserved end residues are part of each CDR3. A D gene is named only where the DNA matches it firmly. A row's size may be missing; if present it is once, few, many or a size class.

d_call | j_call | clone_size | v_call | cdr3_aa | cdr3_nt
TRBD2 | TRBJ2-5 | . | TRBV7-9 | CASSLPSGRGAETQYF | TGTGCCAGCAGCCTCCCCTCGGGGCGGGGGGCTGAGACCCAGTACTTC
. | TRBJ2-6 | few | TRBV5-6 | CASSLDYSGANVLTF | TGTGCCAGCAGCTTGGACTACTCTGGGGCCAACGTCCTGACTTTC
TRBD2 | TRBJ2-1 | . | TRBV29-1 | CSDRLAGGTNEQFF | TGCAGCGACCGACTAGCGGGGGGAACCAATGAGCAGTTCTTC
TRBD2 | TRBJ2-2 | . | TRBV9 | CASSDTRGGGAPGELFF | TGTGCCAGCAGCGACACTAGAGGCGGGGGGGCCCCCGGGGAGCTGTTTTTT
. | TRBJ2-2 | . | TRBV7-9 | CASSPRTATGELFF | TGTGCCAGCAGCCCCCGGACAGCCACCGGGGAGCTGTTTTTT
TRBD1 | TRBJ1-1 | . | TRBV11-2 | CASSLKGGQGNTEAFF | TGTGCCAGCAGCTTAAAAGGAGGACAGGGTAACACTGAAGCTTTCTTT
TRBD1 | TRBJ1-2 | . | TRBV30 | CAWSLQGQGYTF | TGTGCCTGGAGTCTTCAGGGACAGGGCTACACCTTC
. | TRBJ1-2 | few | TRBV15 | CATSAGNYGYTF | TGTGCCACCTCGGCGGGGAACTATGGCTACACCTTC
TRBD2 | TRBJ2-1 | few | TRBV7-9 | CASSPGGTSAWEQFF | TGTGCCAGCAGCCCAGGGGGGACTAGCGCCTGGGAGCAGTTCTTC
TRBD1 | TRBJ1-5 | . | TRBV7-2 | CASSLSYRGGNQPQHF | TGTGCCAGCAGCTTATCTTACAGGGGAGGCAATCAGCCCCAGCATTTT
TRBD2 | TRBJ2-1 | . | TRBV2 | CASSGALAGGGNEQFF | TGTGCCAGCAGCGGAGCCCTAGCGGGGGGTGGTAATGAGCAGTTCTTC
. | TRBJ2-7 | . | TRBV29-1 | CSLKVYNEQYF | TGCAGCCTTAAAGTTTACAACGAGCAGTACTTC
TRBD1 | TRBJ1-5 | . | TRBV6-5 | CASSLGQGDQPQHF | TGTGCCAGCAGCCTGGGACAGGGTGACCAGCCCCAGCATTTT
. | TRBJ2-1 | . | TRBV7-9 | CASSLVALGAGEQFF | TGTGCCAGCAGCTTAGTAGCGTTGGGAGCCGGTGAGCAGTTCTTC
. | TRBJ2-7 | . | TRBV6-5 | CASRDSLGTYEQYF | TGTGCCAGCAGGGACAGTCTTGGAACCTACGAGCAGTACTTC
. | TRBJ1-2 | . | TRBV5-4 | CASSLFSLLGRGHNYGYTF | TGTGCCAGCAGCTTGTTCTCACTGTTGGGCAGGGGCCATAACTATGGCTACACCTTC
. | TRBJ1-1 | medium-sized | TRBV27 | CANQFGARMNTEAFF | TGTGCCAACCAATTTGGGGCCAGAATGAACACTGAAGCTTTCTTT
. | TRBJ2-3 | . | TRBV28 | CASSQQTDTQYF | TGTGCCAGCAGTCAACAGACAGATACGCAGTATTTT
TRBD1 | TRBJ1-1 | . | TRBV4-1 | CASSIGQGRRRNTEAFF | TGCGCCAGCAGCATCGGACAGGGAAGGAGACGGAACACTGAAGCTTTCTTT
TRBD1 | TRBJ1-1 | . | TRBV28 | CASIQNRGVGNPEAFF | TGTGCCAGCATTCAGAACAGGGGGGTAGGGAACCCTGAAGCTTTCTTT
TRBD1 | TRBJ1-2 | . | TRBV6-6 | CASSQSRTGGYGYTF | TGTGCCAGCAGTCAATCGCGGACAGGGGGCTATGGCTACACCTTC
. | TRBJ1-1 | . | TRBV6-6 | CASSYAGVLNTEAFF | TGTGCCAGCAGTTACGCCGGGGTCTTGAACACTGAAGCTTTCTTT
TRBD1 | TRBJ2-7 | . | TRBV2 | CASSEALDRRRYEQYF | TGTGCCAGCAGTGAAGCTTTGGACAGGCGGCGATACGAGCAGTACTTC